The clone carrying this T cell receptor (beta chain) was counted at least ten times. The source of the sample is a study of early T cells in non-severe SARS-CoV-2 infection. TCRdb independently ran MiXCR on the 5' RACE reads; one entry per CDR3 protein. Here the sample spans about 60,000 distinct CDR3 sequences, 8% to 9% being singletons. The germline V gene encodes CDR1 MNHEY and CDR2 SVGAGI. Deletions cut 6 bases from V and 2 bases from J, with 13 bases between. This CDR3 has 14 amino acids. The specimen sequenced was whole blood. This clonotype originated in an adult who was a healthcare worker with PCR-confirmed SARS-CoV-2 infection or an uninfected control (not recorded which). V usage is TRBV6-5 and J usage is TRBJ1-1, with D possibly TRBD1 on 6 matching bases. CDR3 nucleotides: TGTGCCAGCAGATTACAGGGTCTTAACACTGAAGCTTTCTTT. Its translation is CASRLQGLNTEAFF.